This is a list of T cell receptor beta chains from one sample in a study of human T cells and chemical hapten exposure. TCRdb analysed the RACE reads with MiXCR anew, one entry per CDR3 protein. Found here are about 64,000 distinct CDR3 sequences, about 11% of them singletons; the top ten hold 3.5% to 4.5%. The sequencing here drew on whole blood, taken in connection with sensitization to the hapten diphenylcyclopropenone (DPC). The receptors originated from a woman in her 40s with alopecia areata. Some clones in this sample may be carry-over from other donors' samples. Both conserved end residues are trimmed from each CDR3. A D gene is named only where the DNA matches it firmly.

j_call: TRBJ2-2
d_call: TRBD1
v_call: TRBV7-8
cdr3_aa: ASSFGTGNIVAGELF

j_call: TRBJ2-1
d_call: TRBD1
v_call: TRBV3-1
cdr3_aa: ASTQRGPNEQF

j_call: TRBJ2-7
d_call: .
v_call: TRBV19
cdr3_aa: ASSISDGSYEQY

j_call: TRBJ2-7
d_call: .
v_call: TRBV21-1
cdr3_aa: AGGQGTYEQY

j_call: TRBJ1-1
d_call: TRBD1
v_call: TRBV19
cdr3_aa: ASRLRQGAVTEAF

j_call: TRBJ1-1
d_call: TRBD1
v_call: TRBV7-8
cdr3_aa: ASSPPQGASTEAF

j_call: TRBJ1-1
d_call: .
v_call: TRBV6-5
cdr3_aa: ASSYTGVDTEAF

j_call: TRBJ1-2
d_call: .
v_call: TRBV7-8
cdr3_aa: ASSLRVDTNYGYT

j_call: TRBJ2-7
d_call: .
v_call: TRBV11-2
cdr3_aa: ASSLSGRQYEQY

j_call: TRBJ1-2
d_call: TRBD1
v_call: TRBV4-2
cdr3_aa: ASSQERQGGYGYT

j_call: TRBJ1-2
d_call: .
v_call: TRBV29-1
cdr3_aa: SVAGSYYGYT

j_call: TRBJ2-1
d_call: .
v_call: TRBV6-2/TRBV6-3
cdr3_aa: ASSQLRDEQF

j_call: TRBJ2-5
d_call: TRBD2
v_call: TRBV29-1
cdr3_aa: SAGGGRETQY

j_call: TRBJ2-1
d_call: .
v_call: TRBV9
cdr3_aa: ASSRGASYNEQF

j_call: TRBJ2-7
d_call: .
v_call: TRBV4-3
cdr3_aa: ASSQDLNGYEQY

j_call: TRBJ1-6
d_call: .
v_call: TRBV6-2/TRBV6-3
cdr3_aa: ASRAGPLLSNSPLH

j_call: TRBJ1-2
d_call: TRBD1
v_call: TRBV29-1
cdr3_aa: SVFGTGVYGYT

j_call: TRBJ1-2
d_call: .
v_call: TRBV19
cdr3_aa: ASSMMGADGNYGYT

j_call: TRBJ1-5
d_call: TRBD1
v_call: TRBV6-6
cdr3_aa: ASRGTGGNQPQH

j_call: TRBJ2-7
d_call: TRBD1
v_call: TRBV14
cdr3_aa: ASSHGTGSYEQY

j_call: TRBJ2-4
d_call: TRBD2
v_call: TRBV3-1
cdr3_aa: ASSQLRGAGDIQY

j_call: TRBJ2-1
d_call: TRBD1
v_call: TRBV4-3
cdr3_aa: ASSQDQGARAYNEQF

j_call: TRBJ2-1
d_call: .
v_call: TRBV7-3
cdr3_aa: ASSLSSVESEQF

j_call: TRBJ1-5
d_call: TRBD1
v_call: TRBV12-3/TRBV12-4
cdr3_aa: ASTPETGAINQPQH

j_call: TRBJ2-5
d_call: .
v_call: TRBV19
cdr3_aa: ASSSKLTAYQETQY

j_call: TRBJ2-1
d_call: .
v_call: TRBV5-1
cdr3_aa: ASSLASGRLYNEQF

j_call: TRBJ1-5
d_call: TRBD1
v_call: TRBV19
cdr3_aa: ASRTDRGRNQPQH

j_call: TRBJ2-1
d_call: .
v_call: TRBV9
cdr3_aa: ASSVEGVLLGEQF

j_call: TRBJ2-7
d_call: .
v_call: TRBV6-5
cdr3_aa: ASSYLPLGEQY

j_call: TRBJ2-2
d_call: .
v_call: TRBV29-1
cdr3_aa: SVEARGQFANTGELF

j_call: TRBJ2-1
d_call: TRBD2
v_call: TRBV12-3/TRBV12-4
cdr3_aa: ASSFPQRGGEQF

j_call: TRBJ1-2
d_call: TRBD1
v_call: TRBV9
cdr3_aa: ASSVAPRQGPKLMEANYGYT

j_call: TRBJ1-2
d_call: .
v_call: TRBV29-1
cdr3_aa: SVERAEGYGYT

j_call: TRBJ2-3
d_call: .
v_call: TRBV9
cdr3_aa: ASRSGKTDTQY

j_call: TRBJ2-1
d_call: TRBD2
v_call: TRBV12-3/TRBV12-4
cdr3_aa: ASSLSGRAGVQF

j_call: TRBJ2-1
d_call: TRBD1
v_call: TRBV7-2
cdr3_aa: ASSLGPRGTGKHEQF

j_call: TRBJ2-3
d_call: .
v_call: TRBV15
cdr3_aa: ATSPLKGRPTDTQY

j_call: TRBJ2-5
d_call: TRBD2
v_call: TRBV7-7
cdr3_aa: ASGTSGGAWETQY

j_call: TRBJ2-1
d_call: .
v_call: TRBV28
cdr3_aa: ASSFGEQF

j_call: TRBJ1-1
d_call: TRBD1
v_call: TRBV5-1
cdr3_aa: ASGVTGDVTEAF

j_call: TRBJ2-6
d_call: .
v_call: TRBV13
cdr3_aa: ASSLESTGANVLT

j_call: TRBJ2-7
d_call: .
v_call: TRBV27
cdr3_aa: ASSPGVYEQY

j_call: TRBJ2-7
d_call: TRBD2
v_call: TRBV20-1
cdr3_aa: SAASGLAPEQY

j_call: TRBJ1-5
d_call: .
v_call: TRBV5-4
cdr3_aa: ASSLRNELSNQPQH

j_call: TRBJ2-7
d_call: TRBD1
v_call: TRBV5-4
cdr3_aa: ASSAGTGALSYEQY

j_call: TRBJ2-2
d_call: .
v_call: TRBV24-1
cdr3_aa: ATAPGPSNTGELF

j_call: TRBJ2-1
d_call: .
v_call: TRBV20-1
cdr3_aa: SALHRAMSSYNEQF